This T cell receptor (beta chain) derives from a study of T cells in Graves' hyperthyroidism and ophthalmopathy. Study-wide context: Any treatment followed the collection of peripheral blood at initial diagnosis.

Aged 18 to 65, the patients had hyperthyroidism that was newly diagnosed and had lasted under 2 months. What was amplified from RNA transcripts were TCR beta CDR3 regions. RT-PCR in the first round (using the HTBI primer set) targeted the TCR CDR3. One entry per CDR3 protein results from TCRdb running MiXCR on the multiplex PCR reads. The data contain about 420,000 distinct CDR3 sequences, 15% to 19% of them singletons. Study-wide results and caveats: A 13 V-J model separated ophthalmopathy from stable hyperthyroidism. Researchers found most expanded thyroid clonotypes above 0.001 in blood as well.

Trimming at V came to 3 bases and at J to 5 bases, leaving 3 bases not matched to a gene. Germline V lookup: CDR1 SGHVS, CDR2 FNYEAQ. The CDR3 spans 13 residues. This clonotype was seen ten or more times. What it binds is unknown. Sequenced: blood. This TCR was sampled from a woman aged 18-29 years with Graves' hyperthyroidism. The V and J genes are TRBV7-6 and TRBJ2-5; 7 bases agree with TRBD2. The CDR3 DNA sequence: TGTGCCAGCAGCTTTCGGGGAGGGGAGACCCAGTACTTC. As protein: CASSFRGGETQYF.